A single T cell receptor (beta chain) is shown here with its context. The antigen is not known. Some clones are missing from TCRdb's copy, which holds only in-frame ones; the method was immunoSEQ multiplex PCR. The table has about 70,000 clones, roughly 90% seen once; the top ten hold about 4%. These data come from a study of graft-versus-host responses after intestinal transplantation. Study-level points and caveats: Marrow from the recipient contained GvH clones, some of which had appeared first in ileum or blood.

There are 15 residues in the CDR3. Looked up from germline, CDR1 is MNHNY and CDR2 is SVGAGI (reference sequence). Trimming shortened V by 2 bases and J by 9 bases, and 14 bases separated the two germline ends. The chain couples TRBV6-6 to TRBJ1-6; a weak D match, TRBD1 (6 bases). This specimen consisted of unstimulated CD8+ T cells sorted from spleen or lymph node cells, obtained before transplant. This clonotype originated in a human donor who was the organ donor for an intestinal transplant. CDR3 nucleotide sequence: TGTGCCAGCAGTTACAGACAGGAAAGGGCTTCACCCCTCCACTTT. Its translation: CASSYRQERASPLHF.